The 28 T cell receptor beta chains in this list originate from one sample, sequenced in a study of cytomegalovirus exposure and HLA in healthy donors (TCRdb year 2017). Library preparation was by the immunoSEQ multiplex PCR assay. For the multiplex PCR, a mixture combining 60 forward primers for TCR Vbeta segments and 13 reverse primers for TCR Jbeta segments was used. TCRdb limited this immuneACCESS table to in-frame rearrangements with V and J called. A share of clones is missing; checked studies link under half to unresolved V genes, and the rest is unexplained. The sample table contains approximately 73,000 clones; only one count was recorded for under 70% of them. About 5.7% of the sample comes from the top ten. Sequencing input: PBMCs. The receptors derive from a man between 25 and 39 years old in good health and CMV-seropositive.

This clone was observed a handful of times. The gene calls are TRBV6-6 and TRBJ1-5; TRBD1 aligns across 7 bases. Trimming took 10 bases from V and 11 from J; bases not matched to a gene: 17. The CDR3 runs 14 residues. CDR1 is MNHNY and CDR2 is SVGAGI in the germline V gene (reference sequence). The CDR3 region has the DNA TGTGCCACGATACAACAGGGGCGTAGGACGTCCCAGCATTTT. It yields the protein CATIQQGRRTSQHF.

For the CDR3, the DNA is TGTGCCAGCAGCTTAGTCGGGTCTAGTTCACGGGGTCCGAATGGCTACACCTTC. It encodes CASSLVGSSSRGPNGYTF. The V and J genes are TRBV7-8 and TRBJ1-2, with D hard to call. CDR1 and CDR2 from the germline V gene are SGHVS and FQNEAQ. This CDR3 is built from 18 residues. Deletions cut 1 base from V and 6 bases from J, with 24 bases between.

The V call is TRBV7-7, the J call TRBJ2-1, with D hard to call. Trimming took 2 bases from V and 4 from J, leaving 6 bases between them. The CDR3 totals 13 residues. Germline V gene data show CDR1 as SSHAT and CDR2 as FNYEAQ (reference sequence). The CDR3 region is CASSLSPYNEQFF. The CDR3 DNA reads TGTGCCAGCAGCTTATCTCCGTACAATGAGCAGTTCTTC.

The chain recombines TRBV27 with TRBJ2-7; 8 positions agree with TRBD2. The CDR3 is 15 amino acids. The germline gives CDR1 MNHEY, CDR2 SMNVEV (reference sequence). The J segment lost 3 bases and the V segment lost 4 bases, leaving 8 bases of the junction unmatched. Here the CDR3 reads CASSSTGGGVYEQYF. CDR3 coding DNA: TGTGCCAGCAGTTCAACCGGGGGGGGAGTCTACGAGCAGTACTTC.

J is TRBJ2-7 and V is TRBV7-2; maybe TRBD1 (5 bases). The CDR3 length is 14 residues. Between the trimmed V and J ends, which lost 1 base and 4 bases, there was a span of 11 bases. Germline assignment: CDR1 SGHTA and CDR2 FQGNSA. The CDR3 sequence is CASSLDQGMYEQYF. The CDR3 DNA reads TGTGCCAGCAGCTTAGATCAGGGCATGTACGAGCAGTACTTC.

In regard to this clone: One end of the junction fails to match germline, which may point to a read error. This rearrangement joins TRBV7-7 to TRBJ2-5; D is uncertain. CDR3 length equals 14 residues. Looked up from germline, CDR1 is SSHAT and CDR2 is FNYEAQ (reference sequence). CDR3 in DNA: TGTGCTAGCAGCTTAACCGCGCTCCAAGAGACCCAGTACTTC. This sequence encodes CASSLTALQETQYF.

The V call is TRBV11-3, the J call TRBJ2-3, with D tentatively TRBD2 (7 bases). This CDR3 is built from 16 residues. CDR1 SGHNT and CDR2 YENEEA come from the germline V gene. The V end lost 5 bases, the J end lost 2 bases, and 17 bases lay between the germline ends. DNA for the CDR3: TGTGCCAGCAGCCCCGACAGCGGGGACATCACAGATACGCAGTATTTT. Its translation: CASSPDSGDITDTQYF.

The V gene is TRBV4-2, the J gene TRBJ1-5; 8 bases line up with TRBD1. The V gene's germline CDR1 is LGHNA and CDR2 YNFKEQ. The CDR3 sequence is 14 residues long. The V and J ends lost 3 bases and 6 bases, in that order; junction bases with no gene match: 4. The CDR3 reads CASSQQGAGQPQHF. CDR3 nucleotide sequence: TGTGCCAGCAGCCAGCAGGGGGCGGGTCAGCCCCAGCATTTT.

A single count supports this clone. The rearrangement links TRBV7-3 to TRBJ2-3; 9 bases align to TRBD1. Trimming removed 4 bases from V and 0 bases from J; junction bases left unmatched: 5. The CDR3 covers 16 residues. Germline V gene data show CDR1 as SGHTA and CDR2 as FQGTGA. The CDR3 loop is CASSSQDRGSTDTQYF. CDR3 DNA sequence: TGTGCCAGCAGCTCTCAGGACAGGGGTAGCACAGATACGCAGTATTTT.

The V and J genes are TRBV27 and TRBJ1-2, with TRBD1 as a possible D gene (6 bases). This CDR3 is built from 13 residues. Trimming took off 6 bases at V and 8 bases at J, with 16 bases between the two ends. The germline V gene encodes CDR1 MNHEY and CDR2 SMNVEV (reference sequence). The CDR3 spells CASSATGKGGYTF. The DNA of the CDR3 is TGTGCCAGCAGCGCAACAGGGAAAGGGGGCTACACCTTC.

The V and J genes are TRBV7-2 and TRBJ2-7, with 8 bases that match TRBD2. CDR1 SGHTA and CDR2 FQGNSA come from the germline V gene. V shed 1 base, J shed 1 base, and the junction held 15 bases outside the gene matches. The CDR3 sequence is 19 residues long. CDR3 DNA: TGTGCCAGCAGCTTAGGAGTCGGACTAGCAGGGACCAAATCCTACGAGCAGTACTTC. It specifies CASSLGVGLAGTKSYEQYF.

The chain has TRBV30 and TRBJ2-5; D is perhaps TRBD2 (6 bases). V was pared by 2 bases and J by 5 bases, with 9 bases between. In germline, CDR1 is GTSNPN, CDR2 SVGIG (reference sequence). The CDR3 loop spans 12 amino acids. The CDR3 sequence is CAWSPSAETQYF. The DNA of the CDR3 is TGTGCCTGGAGTCCTAGCGCGGAGACCCAGTACTTC.

The table lists this clone with a count of one. The chain links TRBV11-2 to TRBJ2-5; 7 nucleotides line up with TRBD2. Per the germline V gene, CDR1 is SGHAT and CDR2 is FQNNGV. The CDR3 is made up of 14 amino acids. J gave up 9 bases and V 3 bases, and 10 bases lay outside the gene matches. The CDR3 bases are TGTGCCAGCAGCTTCAACAACCTTGCGGGGGCCCAGTACTTC. Protein product: CASSFNNLAGAQYF. The full variable domain, completed using reference TRBV11-2 and TRBJ2-5, is EAGVAQSPRYKIIEKRQSVAFWCNPISGHATLYWYQQILGQGPKLLIQFQNNGVVDDSQLPKDRFSAERLKGVDSTLKIQPAKLEDSAVYLCASSFNNLAGAQYFGPGTRLLVL.

This chain links TRBV9 with TRBJ2-5; 9 positions match TRBD2. Germline-derived CDR1 and CDR2 are SGDLS and YYNGEE. Trimming at V came to 4 bases and at J to 1 base, leaving 5 bases not matched to a gene. The CDR3 has 15 residues. CDR3 nucleotides: TGTGCCAGCAGCACAGCGGGAGGCCCCCAAGAGACCCAGTACTTC. This translates into CASSTAGGPQETQYF.

The genes are TRBV14 and TRBJ2-7; unclear D gene. The germline V gene encodes CDR1 SGHDN and CDR2 FVKESK. The V gene lost 3 bases and the J gene lost 4 bases, with 4 bases spanning the gap. This CDR3 spans 11 amino acids. The CDR3 loop is CASSQSYEQYF. The DNA of the CDR3 is TGTGCCAGCAGCCAGAGTTACGAGCAGTACTTC.

The chain links TRBV19 to TRBJ1-2, with TRBD1 matching 9 bases. The trim removed 5 bases at V and 0 bases at J, leaving 4 bases unmatched. CDR1 LNHDA and CDR2 SQIVND come from the germline V gene (reference sequence). This CDR3 comprises 15 residues. The CDR3 reads CASSPGTGSNYGYTF. CDR3 DNA: TGTGCCAGTAGTCCGGGGACAGGGTCTAACTATGGCTACACCTTC.

The chain joins TRBV6-1 to TRBJ1-6, with D possibly TRBD1 on 5 matching bases. Trimming shortened V by 4 bases and J by 4 bases, and 14 bases separated the two germline ends. The germline gives CDR1 MNHNS, CDR2 SASEGT. The CDR3 sequence is 16 residues long. CDR3 loop: CASSALLTEYNSPLHF. The CDR3 nucleotides read TGTGCCAGCAGTGCCCTTCTGACAGAGTATAATTCACCCCTCCACTTT.

Only a few counts were recorded for this clone. The J gene is TRBJ2-3, the V gene TRBV28; 8 bases fit TRBD2. CDR1 is MDHEN, CDR2 SYDVKM, per germline. The trim removed 3 bases at V and 4 bases at J, leaving 12 bases unmatched. The CDR3 runs 17 residues. CDR3 sequence: CASSFAPWREVPDTQYF. The CDR3 nucleotides are TGTGCCAGCAGTTTCGCCCCCTGGCGGGAGGTGCCAGATACGCAGTATTTT.

This clone was counted between two and nine times. V is TRBV10-3 and J is TRBJ2-1; TRBD2 aligns across 7 bases. The CDR3 has 13 amino acids. Trimming at V came to 8 bases and at J to 2 bases, leaving 3 bases not matched to a gene. Germline V gene sequence: CDR1 ENHRY, CDR2 SYGVKD. The CDR3, as DNA: TGTGCCATCGGGAGGGACCCCTACAATGAGCAGTTCTTC. This gives the protein CAIGRDPYNEQFF.

The chain combines TRBV5-1 with TRBJ2-7; 9 nucleotides line up with TRBD1. Germline V gives CDR1 SGHRS, CDR2 YFSETQ. CDR3 length: 19 amino acids. V dropped 5 bases and J dropped 4; count of bases not matched to a gene: 22. Written as DNA, the CDR3 is TGCGCCAGCAGGTCCCTTCCGGGACAGGGATCCGAGAGGGGTTACGAGCAGTACTTC. This gives the protein CASRSLPGQGSERGYEQYF.

The count of this clone is one. V is TRBV6-5 and J is TRBJ1-2, with a weak D call TRBD1 (5 bases). In germline, CDR1 is MNHEY, CDR2 SVGAGI. CDR3 length: 15 residues. The V end lost 8 bases, the J end lost 0 bases, and 16 bases lay between the germline ends. CDR3 in amino acids: CASRVGAAANYGYTF. CDR3 DNA: TGTGCCAGCCGGGTAGGGGCGGCAGCTAACTATGGCTACACCTTC.

The rearrangement joins TRBV5-6 to TRBJ2-3, with a possible D match to TRBD1 (6 bases). The germline V gene encodes CDR1 SGHDT and CDR2 YYEEEE. This CDR3 is 12 amino acids long. With 3 bases removed from V and 9 bases from J, the gap between germline ends came to 11 bases. This chain's CDR3 is CASSYPGQTQYF. CDR3 sequence (DNA): TGTGCCAGCAGCTACCCTGGACAGACGCAGTATTTT.

Comment on this clone: The CDR3 ends on some other residue instead of the conserved phenylalanine or tryptophan, so this is likely a read error. The V and J genes are TRBV30 and TRBJ1-3, with D possibly being TRBD1 (6 bases). Trimming left V 0 bases short and J 0 bases short, with 12 bases between. Germline CDR1 is GTSNPN and CDR2 is SVGIG (reference sequence). CDR3 length: 16 amino acids. In DNA form, the CDR3 reads TGTGCCTGGAGTGTACCAGGGGTTATCTCTGGAAACACCATATATTCT. Translating it yields CAWSVPGVISGNTIYS.

This clone was counted only a few times. The gene calls are TRBV2 and TRBJ2-2, with D tentatively TRBD2 (7 bases). V gave up 7 bases and J gave up 5 bases, with 20 bases separating them. The CDR3 runs to 16 residues. Looked up from germline, CDR1 is SNHLY and CDR2 is FYNNEI. The CDR3 reads CASKPNKGGGTGELFF. The CDR3 nucleotides are TGTGCCAGCAAACCCAATAAGGGAGGGGGGACCGGGGAGCTGTTTTTT.

The chain uses TRBV28 and TRBJ2-1, with D tentatively TRBD2 (7 bases). The CDR3 loop spans 16 amino acids. Per the germline V gene, CDR1 is MDHEN and CDR2 is SYDVKM. V was pared by 5 bases and J by 5 bases, with 19 bases between. CDR3 region: CASSDPRGRTNNEQFF. CDR3 sequence (DNA): TGTGCCAGCAGTGACCCGCGGGGGCGAACTAACAATGAGCAGTTCTTC.

This clone was recorded a few times. The chain recombines TRBV2 with TRBJ2-4, with D unresolved. Germline loops: CDR1 SNHLY, CDR2 FYNNEI. V was shortened by 3 bases and J by 0 bases, with 9 bases between the two germline ends. The CDR3 extends over 15 amino acids. This CDR3 is CASSDPGLAKNIQYF. CDR3 DNA sequence: TGTGCCAGCAGTGATCCGGGTCTAGCCAAAAACATTCAGTACTTC.

This clone has just a few counts. The chain has TRBV19 and TRBJ2-7; 10 nucleotides align to TRBD1. Unmatched junction bases numbered 7, after V lost 1 base and J lost 4 bases. CDR1 is LNHDA and CDR2 is SQIVND in the germline V gene (reference sequence). The CDR3 is 16 amino acids. This CDR3 is CASSIGSGTGVYEQYF. The DNA for the CDR3 is TGTGCCAGTAGTATAGGCAGCGGGACAGGGGTGTACGAGCAGTACTTC.

The genes are TRBV28 and TRBJ2-1; maybe TRBD2 (5 bases). This CDR3 comprises 14 residues. Germline V lookup: CDR1 MDHEN, CDR2 SYDVKM. The V gene lost 10 bases and the J gene lost 1 base, with 14 bases spanning the gap. CDR3 bases: TGTGCCATCAAGGCGGGTCCATCCTACAATGAGCAGTTCTTC. It translates to CAIKAGPSYNEQFF.